A single sample gave rise to the 14 T cell receptor beta chains below, sequenced in a study of cytomegalovirus exposure and HLA in healthy donors. Both 60 Vbeta primers and 13 Jbeta primers went into the PCR. Profiled with immunoSEQ multiplex PCR; TCRdb holds only in-frame clones, not every one. The sample holds roughly 200,000 clones, less than 85% seen once. The sample taken for sequencing was PBMCs. These receptors all stem from a young man in good health and CMV-seronegative.

This clone was counted between two and nine times. The chain is built from TRBV2 and TRBJ2-1, with D tentatively TRBD2 (5 bases). This CDR3 has 14 amino acids. V dropped 3 bases and J dropped 4 bases, with 10 bases sitting between them. Germline-derived CDR1 and CDR2 are SNHLY and FYNNEI. This CDR3 is CASSDSTRYNEQFF. Here the CDR3 DNA reads TGTGCCAGCAGTGACAGTACTAGATACAATGAGCAGTTCTTC.

The chain is built from TRBV9 and TRBJ2-7; 9 nucleotides agree with TRBD1. Germline-derived CDR1 and CDR2 are SGDLS and YYNGEE. CDR3 size: 13 residues. Germline trimming cut 4 bases from V and 6 bases from J; bases unmatched to any gene: 5. CDR3 sequence: CASSLGTGSEQYF. The CDR3, as DNA: TGTGCCAGCAGCCTAGGGACAGGGAGCGAGCAGTACTTC.

The chain uses TRBV30 and TRBJ2-1; D perhaps matches TRBD1 (10 bases). V lost 2 bases and J 4 bases, leaving 27 bases between the germline ends. Germline CDR1 reads GTSNPN; CDR2 reads SVGIG (reference sequence). The CDR3 covers 19 residues. CDR3 amino acids: CAWSYRGQGTSGRYNEQFF. CDR3 coding DNA: TGTGCCTGGAGTTATCGGGGACAGGGGACAAGCGGGAGGTACAATGAGCAGTTCTTC.

This clone was observed a handful of times. A much more abundant neighbour one base away suggests this may be a read error. The chain uses TRBV4-2 and TRBJ1-2; D is ambiguous. From germline, CDR1 is LGHNA and CDR2 YNFKEQ. The CDR3 runs to 14 residues. The ends were cut back, 0 bases at V and 4 bases at J, with 9 bases in the middle. The chain's CDR3 is CASSQDLGVYGYTF. Here the CDR3 DNA reads TGTGCCAGCAGCCAAGATCTGGGAGTCTATGGCTACACCTTC.

The chain has TRBV2 and TRBJ1-5, with 7 positions matching TRBD1. The length of the CDR3 is 16 residues. The J segment lost 2 bases and the V segment lost 1 base, leaving 5 bases of the junction unmatched. Germline V gene sequence: CDR1 SNHLY, CDR2 FYNNEI. The chain's CDR3 is CASSEVRGGGNQPQHF. CDR3 DNA sequence: TGTGCCAGCAGTGAAGTGAGAGGGGGCGGCAATCAGCCCCAGCATTTT.

The genes are TRBV4-2 and TRBJ1-2; perhaps TRBD1 as D (5 bases). CDR1 is LGHNA and CDR2 is YNFKEQ in the germline V gene. Trimming took 4 bases from V and 3 from J, leaving 9 bases between them. This CDR3 spans 13 amino acids. The CDR3 DNA follows: TGTGCCAGCAGCCCAGGGTCTGACTATGGCTACACCTTC. Translating gives CASSPGSDYGYTF.

The chain carries TRBV11-1 and TRBJ2-5, with 8 nucleotides matching TRBD2. Per germline, CDR1 SGHAT and CDR2 FQDESV (reference sequence). The CDR3 is made up of 15 amino acids. V was pared by 5 bases and J by 4 bases, with 9 bases of the junction left unmatched. The CDR3 loop is CASSTQSGTRETQYF. CDR3 DNA: TGTGCCAGCAGCACCCAATCCGGGACTAGAGAGACCCAGTACTTC.

The chain uses TRBV28 and TRBJ1-2; TRBD1 aligns across 10 bases. The CDR3 runs 12 residues. CDR1 and CDR2 from the germline V gene are MDHEN and SYDVKM. V lost 7 bases, J lost 7 bases, and 3 bases stayed unmatched. The CDR3 DNA follows: TGTGCCAGCACGCGACAGGGGGCTGGCTACACCTTC. Amino acids: CASTRQGAGYTF.

In DNA form, the CDR3 reads TGTGCCAGCAGTTTTTATAGGAGGGAGGCTGAAGCTTTCTTT. As protein: CASSFYRREAEAFF. This chain links TRBV27 with TRBJ1-1; D gene unclear. This CDR3 is 14 amino acids long. V gave up 3 bases and J gave up 6 bases, with 14 bases separating them. Germline V gene lookup returns CDR1 MNHEY and CDR2 SMNVEV (reference sequence).

The chain links TRBV27 to TRBJ2-7, with TRBD1 matching 8 bases. Germline CDR1 MNHEY, CDR2 SMNVEV (reference sequence). The CDR3 loop spans 13 amino acids. V trimming: 6 bases; J trimming: 3 bases; junction bases outside the gene matches: 4. The CDR3 DNA sequence: TGTGCCAGCAGCCAAGGGACAGGCTACGAGCAGTACTTC. Amino acid sequence: CASSQGTGYEQYF.

The chain is built from TRBV4-1 and TRBJ2-1; 7 positions match TRBD2. Germline V gene data show CDR1 as MGHRA and CDR2 as YSYEKL. There are 16 residues in the CDR3. The trim removed 0 bases at V and 2 bases at J, leaving 4 bases unmatched. The CDR3 loop reads CASSQDLAGAYNEQFF. Here the CDR3 DNA reads TGCGCCAGCAGCCAAGATCTCGCGGGGGCCTACAATGAGCAGTTCTTC.

In its sample, this clone was seen once. CDR3 sequence (DNA): TGTGCCAGTAGGGATTCGGGGTTCAGGGAGACCCAGTACTTC. It is translated as CASRDSGFRETQYF. The V and J genes are TRBV19 and TRBJ2-5, with D perhaps matching TRBD2 (5 bases). Germline values: CDR1 LNHDA, CDR2 SQIVND (reference sequence). V gave up 6 bases and J gave up 5 bases, with 16 bases separating them. The CDR3 runs 14 residues.

DNA of the CDR3: TGCAGCGTCTCTGACCCTGTTGCAGGGGTCGGCTATGGCTACACCTTC. This codes for CSVSDPVAGVGYGYTF. The gene calls are TRBV29-1 and TRBJ1-2, with D tentatively TRBD1 (6 bases). Trimming removed 6 bases at V and 4 bases at J, with 24 bases between. The CDR3 runs to 16 residues. Germline V gene data show CDR1 as SQVTM and CDR2 as ANQGSEA.

The chain uses TRBV30 and TRBJ1-5, with 9 bases aligning to TRBD1. Germline CDR1 GTSNPN, CDR2 SVGIG (reference sequence). There are 14 residues in the CDR3. V gave up 4 bases and J gave up 4 bases; unmatched junction bases: 5. This chain's CDR3 is CAWTTGGPNQPQHF. The CDR3 DNA follows: TGTGCCTGGACGACAGGGGGACCTAATCAGCCCCAGCATTTT.